The 22 T cell receptor beta chains presented below share a single source sample, sequenced in a study of blood T cell repertoires in COVID-19 (dated by TCRdb to the early 2020s). Libraries were prepared through the immunoSEQ multiplex PCR assay. TCRdb took over this immuneACCESS table, retaining in-frame rearrangements with V and J assigned. Such tables are incomplete; in checked studies, under half of the missing clones stem from an unresolved V gene, and the remainder is unexplained. Within this sample are about 82,000 clones, with 65% to 90% of them counted one time only. The ten largest clones add up to over 35% of the sample. The sequencing input was peripheral blood. These receptors came from a man older than 75 with acute or convalescent COVID-19.

This rearrangement joins TRBV28 to TRBJ1-2; possible D gene TRBD1, 5 bases. Germline V gene sequence: CDR1 MDHEN, CDR2 SYDVKM. V lost 8 bases to trimming and J lost 4 bases, with 20 bases between them. The CDR3 consists of 15 residues. The CDR3 loop is CASATQPQVLYGYTF. As DNA, the CDR3 is TGTGCCAGCGCCACGCAACCACAGGTCCTCTATGGCTACACCTTC.

In its sample, this clone was seen a few times. The gene calls are TRBV11-2 and TRBJ1-5; no clear D. The CDR3 consists of 13 residues. Germline CDR1 SGHAT, CDR2 FQNNGV. V was pared by 1 base and J by 5 bases, with 6 bases between. CDR3 sequence (DNA): TGTGCCAGCAGCTTAGGGCTCGATCAGCCCCAGCATTTT. Its protein is CASSLGLDQPQHF.

The CDR3 spells CASSARVYYGYTF. CDR3 sequence (DNA): TGTGCCAGCTCAGCCAGGGTTTACTATGGCTACACCTTC. The chain joins TRBV18 to TRBJ1-2; tentatively, D is TRBD1 (5 bases). The CDR3 length is 13 residues. The germline gives CDR1 KGHSH, CDR2 LQKENI. Trimming took off 5 bases at V and 3 bases at J, with 10 bases between the two ends.

This rearrangement joins TRBV4-1 to TRBJ1-2; D unclear. This CDR3 comprises 15 residues. Germline-derived CDR1 and CDR2 are MGHRA and YSYEKL. V was clipped by 2 bases and J by 4 bases, with 14 bases between them. The CDR3 DNA reads as TGCGCCAGCAGCCAATTCCTTTTGGGGAGCTATGGCTACACCTTC. Translating gives CASSQFLLGSYGYTF.

This clone was recorded once. The rearrangement uses TRBV7-2 and TRBJ1-6, with 9 bases aligning to TRBD1. CDR1 and CDR2 (germline): SGHTA, FQGNSA. Unmatched junction bases numbered 7, after V lost 2 bases and J lost 8 bases. The CDR3 has 16 amino acids. The CDR3 nucleotides read TGTGCCAGCAGCTTATTTTACAGGGGGCAGGATTCACCCCTCCACTTT. This codes for CASSLFYRGQDSPLHF.

The V gene is TRBV14, the J gene TRBJ2-7, with 12 positions matching TRBD2. CDR3 length equals 18 residues. Germline V gene lookup returns CDR1 SGHDN and CDR2 FVKESK. The junction had 15 bases not matched to a gene; V was cut back by 4 bases and J by 5 bases. Written as DNA, the CDR3 is TGTGCCAGCAGCCGAAGACTAGCGGGAGCGTCTAGGGCCGACGAGCAGTACTTC. It specifies CASSRRLAGASRADEQYF.

The V gene is TRBV4-1, the J gene TRBJ1-1, with TRBD1 identical over 7 bases. Losses at the gene ends were 5 bases for V and 4 bases for J; bases not matched to a gene: 7. Germline V gene lookup returns CDR1 MGHRA and CDR2 YSYEKL. The CDR3 is made up of 14 amino acids. CDR3 in DNA: TGCGCCAGCAGCAATTGGGACAGAGGCACTGAAGCTTTCTTT. This sequence encodes CASSNWDRGTEAFF.

This clone appeared once. This chain uses TRBV27 with TRBJ1-2, with TRBD1 matching over 9 bases. The CDR3 consists of 15 residues. J gave up 7 bases and V 5 bases, and 11 bases lay outside the gene matches. Germline-derived CDR1 and CDR2 are MNHEY and SMNVEV (reference sequence). The CDR3 bases are TGTGCCAGCAGTCTTAAGGGACAGGGCCCAGCTGGCTACACCTTC. This gives the protein CASSLKGQGPAGYTF.

The chain couples TRBV19 to TRBJ2-2; 11 nucleotides agree with TRBD2. The CDR3 loop spans 15 amino acids. The V gene's germline CDR1 is LNHDA and CDR2 SQIVND (reference sequence). V was clipped by 7 bases and J by 7 bases; unmatched bases: 8. CDR3 residues: CASKGLAGGGGELFF. CDR3 coding DNA: TGTGCCAGTAAAGGGCTAGCGGGAGGTGGCGGGGAGCTGTTTTTT.

The CDR3: CSVNRDRNTGELFF. CDR3 bases: TGCAGCGTCAACCGGGACAGGAACACCGGGGAGCTGTTTTTT. The chain has TRBV29-1 and TRBJ2-2, with 7 nucleotides matching TRBD1. This CDR3 has 14 amino acids. Germline V CDR1 and CDR2: SQVTM, ANQGSEA. V was clipped by 6 bases and J by 1 base; unmatched bases: 5.

The chain links TRBV28 to TRBJ1-4; a possible D gene is TRBD1 (5 bases). This CDR3 is built from 14 residues. V lost 8 bases and J lost 7, with 17 bases in between. Germline CDR1 MDHEN, CDR2 SYDVKM. The CDR3 protein is CASSGGGLGEKLFF. CDR3 in DNA: TGTGCCAGCTCCGGGGGGGGTTTGGGTGAAAAACTGTTTTTT.

Here the CDR3 DNA reads TGTGCCAGCAGTGAAGGACTAGCGGAGAGACCCCAGTACTTC. This encodes CASSEGLAERPQYF. The chain uses TRBV2 and TRBJ2-5; 9 bases map to TRBD2. CDR3 length: 14 amino acids. CDR1 and CDR2 from the germline V gene are SNHLY and FYNNEI. The V segment lost 1 base and the J segment 9 bases; nucleotides outside the gene matches: 6.

The chain links TRBV19 to TRBJ2-1, with TRBD1 matching over 8 bases. The germline V gene has CDR1 LNHDA and CDR2 SQIVND (reference sequence). CDR3 size: 13 residues. V lost 7 bases, J lost 4 bases, and 3 bases stayed unmatched. This chain's CDR3 is CASNRQGYNEQFF. The CDR3 coding sequence is TGTGCCAGTAACCGACAGGGGTACAATGAGCAGTTCTTC.

V gene TRBV19 combines with J gene TRBJ1-2, with TRBD1 matching over 8 bases. CDR1 and CDR2 from the germline V gene are LNHDA and SQIVND (reference sequence). This CDR3 spans 14 amino acids. V shed 4 bases and J 8 bases; nucleotides not matched to a gene: 9. CDR3 coding DNA: TGTGCCAGTAGTACCCCGGACAGGGTGGAGGGCTACACCTTC. Protein sequence: CASSTPDRVEGYTF.

The genes are TRBV6-5 and TRBJ1-2, with 10 bases fitting TRBD1. J gave up 8 bases and V 6 bases, and 9 bases lay outside the gene matches. The CDR3 has 14 amino acids. Germline assignment: CDR1 MNHEY and CDR2 SVGAGI. Here the CDR3 reads CASRSTGGDRGYTF. The CDR3 bases are TGTGCCAGCAGGTCGACAGGGGGCGATCGGGGCTACACCTTC.

J is TRBJ1-5 and V is TRBV28; TRBD1 agrees at 8 bases. Germline V gene lookup returns CDR1 MDHEN and CDR2 SYDVKM. V dropped 6 bases and J dropped 4; count of bases not matched to a gene: 8. The CDR3 has 15 amino acids. The chain's CDR3 is CASSSPGGLNQPQHF. The CDR3 DNA sequence: TGTGCCAGCAGCAGCCCAGGGGGCCTAAATCAGCCCCAGCATTTT. Looking up the rest from reference TRBV28 and TRBJ1-5 gives the full variable domain: DVKVTQSSRYLVKRTGEKVFLECVQDMDHENMFWYRQDPGLGLRLIYFSYDVKMKEKGDIPEGYSVSREKKERFSLILESASTNQTSMYLCASSSPGGLNQPQHFGDGTRLSIL.

The genes are TRBV2 and TRBJ1-1; D possibly corresponds to TRBD1 (5 bases). V shed 6 bases and J shed 4 bases, with 24 bases lying between them. CDR1 and CDR2 from the germline V gene are SNHLY and FYNNEI. The CDR3 covers 17 residues. The CDR3 DNA follows: TGTGCCAGCAGCGGGGGGTCAGGGAGAGGGGAAGCCACTGAAGCTTTCTTT. Protein product: CASSGGSGRGEATEAFF.

CDR3 DNA: TGTGCCAGTAGAAAGGGGGGGAATTCCTACGAGCAGTACTTC. Protein product: CASRKGGNSYEQYF. The rearrangement links TRBV19 to TRBJ2-7; the D gene is possibly TRBD2 (7 bases). V lost 6 bases and J 1 base, leaving 13 bases between the germline ends. The CDR3 has 14 residues. Looked up from germline, CDR1 is LNHDA and CDR2 is SQIVND (reference sequence).

The V call is TRBV18, the J call TRBJ2-1; TRBD1 is a possible D gene (6 bases). The ends were cut back, 3 bases at V and 2 bases at J, with 14 bases in the middle. CDR3 length: 16 amino acids. Germline CDR1 reads KGHSH; CDR2 reads LQKENI. The CDR3 here is CASSPSMKGAYNEQFF. The CDR3 nucleotides read TGTGCCAGCTCACCGTCAATGAAGGGGGCCTACAATGAGCAGTTCTTC.

The chain combines TRBV5-5 with TRBJ1-1; weak D call: TRBD1 (5 bases). The CDR3 runs to 15 residues. Germline V lookup: CDR1 SGHKS, CDR2 YYEKEE (reference sequence). Trimming cost V 0 bases and J 3 bases, with 12 bases left between them. Here the CDR3 DNA reads TGTGCCAGCAGCTTGGTGGGGGGTTGGGACACTGAAGCTTTCTTT. As protein: CASSLVGGWDTEAFF. The full variable domain, completed using reference TRBV5-5 and TRBJ1-1, is DAGVTQSPTHLIKTRGQQVTLRCSPISGHKSVSWYQQVLGQGPQFIFQYYEKEERGRGNFPDRFSARQFPNYSSELNVNALLLGDSALYLCASSLVGGWDTEAFFGQGTRLTVV.

This clone showed up just once. The chain has TRBV24-1 and TRBJ2-7, with a tentative D call TRBD2 (6 bases). Trimming stripped 4 bases from V and 0 bases from J, with 9 bases between. The CDR3 consists of 14 residues. The germline CDR1 and CDR2 sequences are KGHDR and SFDVKD. The CDR3 DNA is TGTGCCACCAGTGACCCTAGCGACTCCTACGAGCAGTACTTC. Translation gives CATSDPSDSYEQYF.

The chain couples TRBV19 to TRBJ2-1; 9 nucleotides match TRBD2. From germline, CDR1 is LNHDA and CDR2 SQIVND (reference sequence). The CDR3 runs to 16 residues. After removal of 5 bases from V and 4 bases from J, the junction contained 9 bases not matched to a gene. This chain's CDR3 is CASSLSGRSLYNEQFF. For the CDR3, the DNA is TGTGCCAGTAGTTTAAGCGGGAGGTCCTTATACAATGAGCAGTTCTTC. Based on the CDR3 plus reference TRBV19 and TRBJ2-1, the full variable domain is DGGITQSPKYLFRKEGQNVTLSCEQNLNHDAMYWYRQDPGQGLRLIYYSQIVNDFQKGDIAEGYSVSREKKESFPLTVTSAQKNPTAFYLCASSLSGRSLYNEQFFGPGTRLTVL.